The clone carrying this T cell receptor beta chain was seen many times. Its antigen is still unknown. From the reads, TCRdb called clonotypes with MiXCR, one entry per CDR3 protein. The sample yields nearly 700,000 distinct CDR3 sequences, around a third seen once. Unmatched junction bases numbered 8, after V lost 2 bases and J lost 2 bases. The CDR3 extends over 17 amino acids. Germline V gene lookup returns CDR1 SGHVS and CDR2 FQNEAQ. The data belong to a study of T cell repertoires in cytomegalovirus infection. For the study at large: Indications came from public TCR beta signatures; they pointed to CMV infection and to a matching HLA type.

This chain connects TRBV7-8 to TRBJ1-3, with 8 bases fitting TRBD1. The sample here was cultured PBMCs, taken from culture after CMV antigen stimulation. This clonotype was obtained from a human donor in good health (CMV status not recorded). Some clones in this sample may be carry-over from other donors' samples. This CDR3 is CASSLLSGTGPGNTIYF. Written as DNA, the CDR3 is TGTGCCAGCAGCTTATTAAGCGGGACAGGACCTGGAAACACCATATATTTT.